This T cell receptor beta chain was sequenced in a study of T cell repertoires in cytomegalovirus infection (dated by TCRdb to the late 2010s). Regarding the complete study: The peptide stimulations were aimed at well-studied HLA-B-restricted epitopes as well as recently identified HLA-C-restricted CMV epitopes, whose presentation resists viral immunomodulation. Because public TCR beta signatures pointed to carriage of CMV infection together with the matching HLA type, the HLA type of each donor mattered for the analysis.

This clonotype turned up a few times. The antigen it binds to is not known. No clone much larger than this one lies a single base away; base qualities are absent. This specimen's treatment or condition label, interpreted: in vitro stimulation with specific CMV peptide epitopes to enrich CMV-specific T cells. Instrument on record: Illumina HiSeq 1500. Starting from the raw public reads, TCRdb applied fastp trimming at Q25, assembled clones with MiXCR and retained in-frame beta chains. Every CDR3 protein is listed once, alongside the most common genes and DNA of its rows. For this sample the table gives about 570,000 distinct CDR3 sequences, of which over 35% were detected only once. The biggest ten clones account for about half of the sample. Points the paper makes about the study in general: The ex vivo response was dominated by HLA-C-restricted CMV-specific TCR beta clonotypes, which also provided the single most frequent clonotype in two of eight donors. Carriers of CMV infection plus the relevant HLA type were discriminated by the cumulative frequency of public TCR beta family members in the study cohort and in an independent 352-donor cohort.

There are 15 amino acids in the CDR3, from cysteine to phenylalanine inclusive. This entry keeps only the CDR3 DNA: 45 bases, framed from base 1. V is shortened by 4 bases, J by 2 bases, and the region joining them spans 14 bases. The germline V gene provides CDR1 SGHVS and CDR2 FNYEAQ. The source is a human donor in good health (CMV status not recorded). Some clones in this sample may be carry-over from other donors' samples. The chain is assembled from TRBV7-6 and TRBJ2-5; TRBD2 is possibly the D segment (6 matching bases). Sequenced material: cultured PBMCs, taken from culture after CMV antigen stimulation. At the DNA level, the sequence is TGTGCCAGCAGCTACTCCGGGAGCCAACAAGAGACCCAGTACTTC. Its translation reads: CASSYSGSQQETQYF.